A selection of T cell receptor beta chains follows, all from one sample in a study of blood T cell repertoires in COVID-19. Data came from immunoSEQ multiplex PCR; TCRdb stores just in-frame clones and leaves some out. The sample yields about 350,000 clones, about 90% seen once. The source material was peripheral blood. The receptors come from a woman aged 70-85 years with COVID-19, enrolled during active disease. Each CDR3 is given with its conserved first and last residue. Fields, in order: D gene, J gene, V gene, clone size, CDR3 DNA, CDR3 protein. D genes are given only for firm matches. The listing skips clone size in some rows; elsewhere it reads once, few, many or a size class.

-,TRBJ1-2,TRBV21-1,-,TGTGCCAGCAGCAAAGTGAGGACAGTAGGGAACTATGGCTACACCTTC,CASSKVRTVGNYGYTF
TRBD1,TRBJ2-1,TRBV24-1,-,TGTGCCACCAGTGAGAGGGGACAGGGGAGGGGGAATGAGCAGTTCTTC,CATSERGQGRGNEQFF
-,TRBJ1-5,TRBV19,-,TGTGCCAGTAGTATCCCCTGGACAGTCGGAGGCAATCAGCCCCAGCATTTT,CASSIPWTVGGNQPQHF
TRBD2,TRBJ2-1,TRBV19,-,TGTGCCAGTACCCGGGGGGGCGGTCAGGGCACACGGGAGCAGTTCTTC,CASTRGGGQGTREQFF
-,TRBJ1-2,TRBV27,-,TGTGCCAGCAGTCAAAGCGGGGCAGGGGATCGCTCCTATGGCTACACCTTC,CASSQSGAGDRSYGYTF
-,TRBJ2-6,TRBV9,-,TGTGCCAGCAGCTCTACCCCTGAGGAGGGTCACGAGTCCAACGTCCTGACTTTC,CASSSTPEEGHESNVLTF
-,TRBJ1-2,TRBV27,-,TGTGCCAGCAGTGGGGGGAGAGGACGGGGCTACACCTTC,CASSGGRGRGYTF
TRBD2,TRBJ2-1,TRBV5-1,-,TGCGCCAGCAGTCCTAGCGGGGTACGATATGAGCAGTTCTTC,CASSPSGVRYEQFF
-,TRBJ1-2,TRBV5-6,-,TGTGCCAGCAGCCCAGGGGATGGCTACACCTTC,CASSPGDGYTF
-,TRBJ2-2,TRBV28,-,TGTGCCAGCAGTTCGGGGAACACCGGGGAGCTGTTTTTT,CASSSGNTGELFF
TRBD1,TRBJ2-5,TRBV9,-,TGTGCCAGCAGCGCTTCCGGGACAGGGCTGCGGGAGACCCAGTACTTC,CASSASGTGLRETQYF
TRBD1,TRBJ1-1,TRBV7-2,once,TGTGCCAGCAGCCGTCAAAACAGGGGGGCTGAAGCTTTCTTT,CASSRQNRGAEAFF
TRBD1,TRBJ1-6,TRBV11-2,-,TGTGCCAGCAGCTTCGGACAGGGAGTGAATTCACCCCTCCACTTT,CASSFGQGVNSPLHF
TRBD1,TRBJ1-6,TRBV6-5,-,TGTGCCGGACAGCGGGACAGGGGTAATTCACCCCTCCACTTT,CAGQRDRGNSPLHF
TRBD1,TRBJ1-6,TRBV7-9,once,TGTGCCAGCAGCTCCCAAGGGGGCTTTGATTCACCCCTCCACTTT,CASSSQGGFDSPLHF
-,TRBJ1-5,TRBV5-6,-,TGTGCCAGCAGCTTTGGGGCAGGGTTGGGCAATCAGCCCCAGCATTTT,CASSFGAGLGNQPQHF
-,TRBJ1-1,TRBV9,-,TGTGCCAGCAGCTCCATTTCACAGATGAACACTGAAGCTTTCTTT,CASSSISQMNTEAFF
TRBD2,TRBJ2-3,TRBV6-5,-,TGTGCCAGCAGCTGGACTAGCGGGGGCACAGATACGCAGTATTTT,CASSWTSGGTDTQYF
TRBD1,TRBJ1-2,TRBV6-5,-,TGTGCCAGCAACCCTGGGACAGGGAAAGGCTACACCTTC,CASNPGTGKGYTF
-,TRBJ1-6,TRBV5-4,-,TGTGCCAGCAGCTTGGGGGGGGTACCCCTCCACTTT,CASSLGGVPLHF
-,TRBJ1-2,TRBV7-3,-,TGTGCCAGCAGCCTGGGCCCTACAACTTTCTATGGCTACACCTTC,CASSLGPTTFYGYTF
-,TRBJ1-6,TRBV30,-,TGTGCCTGGAGTGAGACAGTAGTTTCACCCCTCCACTTT,CAWSETVVSPLHF
-,TRBJ2-2,TRBV19,-,TGTGCCAGTAGTGGTTCGAAACTAGCCCACGGGGAGCTGTTTTTT,CASSGSKLAHGELFF
TRBD2,TRBJ2-7,TRBV4-2,-,TGTGCCAGCAGCCATCTAGCGGGGGACCTCTACGAGCAGTACTTC,CASSHLAGDLYEQYF
TRBD1,TRBJ2-3,TRBV7-9,-,TGTGCCAGCAGCTCCTTGGACAGGGTTACAGATACGCAGTATTTT,CASSSLDRVTDTQYF
-,TRBJ2-7,TRBV6-5,-,TGTGCCAGCAGTTACTCACGACAGGGAGGTAACGAGCAGTACTTC,CASSYSRQGGNEQYF
-,TRBJ2-7,TRBV5-1,-,TGCGCCAGCAGTCAGGGAATCCGGGACGAGCAGTACTTC,CASSQGIRDEQYF
-,TRBJ1-1,TRBV5-1,-,TGCGCCAGCACCCGGGTCCCGGGAGGCACTGAAGCTTTCTTT,CASTRVPGGTEAFF
TRBD1,TRBJ1-5,TRBV19,-,TGTGCCAGTAGTATAGCTTCCACAGGGGGAATGCCCCAGCATTTT,CASSIASTGGMPQHF
-,TRBJ1-2,TRBV27,-,TGTGCCAGCAGTTTATCTTCGCTGCAGGGGCTTGCTGGCTACACCTTC,CASSLSSLQGLAGYTF
-,TRBJ1-5,TRBV7-9,-,TGTGCCAGCAGCTTAGGGACAGCCCGCAATCAGCCCCAGCATTTT,CASSLGTARNQPQHF
TRBD1,TRBJ2-1,TRBV3-1/TRBV3-2,-,TGTGCCAGCAGCCAACGGACAGGGGGCAATGAGCAGTTCTTC,CASSQRTGGNEQFF
-,TRBJ1-2,TRBV5-6,-,TGTGCCAGCAGCTTGGGGGGAACAGGGATCCTTTATGGCTACACCTTC,CASSLGGTGILYGYTF
TRBD2,TRBJ2-1,TRBV7-3,-,TGTGCCAGCAGCTCGGGGGGAGCGTACAATGAGCAGTTCTTC,CASSSGGAYNEQFF
-,TRBJ1-1,TRBV4-2,-,TGTGCCAGCAGCCAAGATGTCGGCAGGGGGAACACTGAAGCTTTCTTT,CASSQDVGRGNTEAFF
-,TRBJ1-2,TRBV28,-,TGTGCCAGCAGTATCGCGGACACCGCAAACTATGGCTACACCTTC,CASSIADTANYGYTF
-,TRBJ1-6,TRBV28,-,TGTGCCAGCATGACCCGACAGGTCTCCAGCTCCTATAATTCACCCCTCCACTTT,CASMTRQVSSSYNSPLHF
-,TRBJ1-1,TRBV5-1,-,TGCGCCAGCAGCTTGTCAGGGGACGTAGACACTGAAGCTTTCTTT,CASSLSGDVDTEAFF
TRBD2,TRBJ2-1,TRBV14,-,TGTGCCAGCAGCCAAGGGAATAAGCGGGGGGAACGTGAGCAGTTCTTC,CASSQGNKRGEREQFF
-,TRBJ1-4,TRBV27,-,TGTGCCAGCAGTTTGAGGGATGAATCTGAAAAACTGTTTTTT,CASSLRDESEKLFF
TRBD1,TRBJ2-1,TRBV10-3,-,TGTGCCATCGAGAAGGGACAGTACAATGAGCAGTTCTTC,CAIEKGQYNEQFF
-,TRBJ2-7,TRBV14,-,TGTGCCAGCAGCCAAGATAGGGGGTACGAGCAGTACTTC,CASSQDRGYEQYF
-,TRBJ1-1,TRBV7-8,-,TGTGCCAGCAGCTTTCGGGGGAGGGACACTGAAGCTTTCTTT,CASSFRGRDTEAFF
TRBD2,TRBJ2-7,TRBV30,-,TGTGCCTGGAGTTACAGCGGGGGGGCACGTGACGAGCAGTACTTC,CAWSYSGGARDEQYF
-,TRBJ1-4,TRBV24-1,-,TGTGCCACCACCGTACACCCAAGAGGTGAAAAACTGTTTTTT,CATTVHPRGEKLFF
-,TRBJ2-1,TRBV6-5,-,TGTGCCAGCTGGCCAGGGTACAATGAGCAGTTCTTC,CASWPGYNEQFF